This entry lists 9 T cell receptor beta chains sequenced from one sample in a study of T cell repertoires in cytomegalovirus infection. Via MiXCR, TCRdb re-called the reads, giving one row per CDR3 protein. Of roughly 230,000 distinct CDR3 sequences in the sample, roughly an eighth were seen once. The specimen was PBMCs. The source is a human donor in good health (CMV status not recorded). Some clones in this sample may be carry-over from other donors' samples.

There are many counts of this clonotype. The J gene is TRBJ2-2, the V gene TRBV7-2, with D perhaps TRBD1 (5 bases). Germline V CDR1 and CDR2: SGHTA, FQGNSA. V dropped 1 base and J dropped 8 bases, with 14 bases sitting between them. This CDR3 has 15 residues. The CDR3 sequence is CASSLVGRGEGELFF. CDR3 sequence (DNA): TGTGCCAGCAGCTTAGTTGGTAGGGGCGAAGGGGAGCTGTTTTTT.

This clonotype was picked up one time. This sequence joins TRBV11-2 and TRBJ2-5; 8 positions match TRBD2. The CDR3 length is 14 residues. Trimming at V came to 1 base and at J to 5 bases, leaving 3 bases not matched to a gene. Germline-derived CDR1 and CDR2 are SGHAT and FQNNGV. The CDR3 DNA reads as TGTGCCAGCAGCTTAGTAGAGCGGGGGGAGACCCAGTACTTC. Its translation is CASSLVERGETQYF.

This clonotype was detected ten times or more. The V call is TRBV7-2, the J call TRBJ1-2; D perhaps matches TRBD1 (5 bases). The length of the CDR3 is 17 residues. The germline gives CDR1 SGHTA, CDR2 FQGNSA. V dropped 3 bases and J dropped 0 bases, with 17 bases sitting between them. The CDR3 sequence: CASSFPGGANPNYGYTF. The CDR3 DNA reads as TGTGCCAGCAGCTTCCCCGGTGGGGCAAACCCTAACTATGGCTACACCTTC.

This clonotype was found many times. The chain combines TRBV28 with TRBJ1-2; tentatively, D is TRBD1 (6 bases). With 5 bases removed from V and 6 bases from J, the gap between germline ends came to 13 bases. The CDR3 totals 13 residues. CDR1 MDHEN and CDR2 SYDVKM come from the germline V gene. CDR3 bases: TGTGCCAGCAGTCTCGACAGGTTCGATGGCTACACCTTC. As protein: CASSLDRFDGYTF.

The V call is TRBV12-3 or TRBV12-4, the J call TRBJ1-1, with TRBD1 matching 7 bases. The J segment lost 5 bases and the V segment lost 6 bases, leaving 6 bases of the junction unmatched. The CDR3 length is 13 residues. Here the CDR3 reads CASSATGKTEAFF. DNA for the CDR3: TGTGCCAGCAGCGCGACAGGGAAGACTGAAGCTTTCTTT.

In this sample, this clonotype turned up many times. This chain links TRBV7-2 with TRBJ1-2, with 10 positions matching TRBD1. Germline V lookup: CDR1 SGHTA, CDR2 FQGNSA. V lost 1 base, J lost 8 bases, and 7 bases stayed unmatched. The CDR3 is 15 amino acids. CDR3 sequence reads: CASSLVGTGEGGYTF. The CDR3 DNA is TGTGCCAGCAGCTTAGTGGGGACAGGGGAAGGAGGCTACACCTTC.

This clonotype has more than one count but fewer than ten. The chain employs TRBV29-1 and TRBJ1-5, with a tentative D call TRBD1 (5 bases). Per germline, CDR1 SQVTM and CDR2 ANQGSEA. With 7 bases removed from V and 7 bases from J, the gap between germline ends came to 14 bases. The CDR3 has 12 amino acids. The CDR3 DNA reads as TGCAGCGCCTGCGATGGGGACCAGCCCCAGCATTTT. It codes for CSACDGDQPQHF.

With respect to this clonotype: This could be a read error, since a much larger clone is one nucleotide away. The chain uses TRBV6-6 and TRBJ2-3; no firm D call. CDR1 is MNHNY, CDR2 SVGAGI, per germline (reference sequence). Trimming removed 2 bases from V and 2 bases from J, with 2 bases in between. The CDR3 spans 12 residues. Written as DNA, the CDR3 is TGTGCCAGCAGTTACCCCACAGATACGCAGTATTTT. It translates to CASSYPTDTQYF.

Ten or more counts support this clonotype. V and J are TRBV7-2 and TRBJ2-3; 9 positions match TRBD2. This CDR3 has 16 amino acids. Germline V lookup: CDR1 SGHTA, CDR2 FQGNSA. V shed 5 bases and J 0 bases; nucleotides not matched to a gene: 6. CDR3 amino acids: CASSPQTSGSTDTQYF. As DNA, the CDR3 is TGTGCCAGCAGCCCGCAGACTAGCGGTAGCACAGATACGCAGTATTTT.